This TCR beta chain stems from a study of CD8 T cells in ankylosing spondylitis. Study conclusions and caveats: Earlier reports found some motif variants in synovial fluid and blood in reactive arthritis. Disease-associated clones were reportedly significantly overrepresented in matched ankylosing spondylitis synovial fluid. A TCR beta motif of eight highly homologous variants appeared characteristic of ankylosing spondylitis blood.

Via MiXCR, TCRdb re-called the 5' RACE reads, giving one row per CDR3 protein. This table holds about 300,000 distinct CDR3 sequences, roughly 10% found once. Losses at the gene ends were 5 bases for V and 1 base for J; bases not matched to a gene: 8. Germline lookup yields CDR1 MNHEY and CDR2 SMNVEV (reference sequence). This CDR3 has 16 residues. Of note for this clonotype: Its antigen is not identified.

This chain joins TRBV27 and TRBJ2-7, with 10 bases that match TRBD2. Sequences were obtained from blood, either unsorted or a sorted T cell fraction (not recorded which). The clonotype comes from a female donor with ankylosing spondylitis or in good health (not recorded which). CDR3 sequence (DNA): TGTGCCAGCAGTCCTAATCTAGCGGGGGTTTCCTACGAGCAGTACTTC. Its translation: CASSPNLAGVSYEQYF.